This passage covers 10 T cell receptor beta chains from one sample sequenced in a study of cytomegalovirus exposure and HLA in healthy donors. It was with 60 Vbeta and 13 Jbeta primers that the PCR ran. Assay used: immunoSEQ multiplex PCR; TCRdb lists only in-frame clones, some missing. The sample yields more than 40,000 clones, around 53% seen once. The specimen sequenced was PBMCs. The receptors stem from a man aged 55 to 69 in good health and CMV-seronegative.

The chain joins TRBV4-2 to TRBJ2-7; 7 nucleotides match TRBD2. Trimming took 2 bases from V and 3 from J; bases not matched to a gene: 7. The CDR3 contains 15 residues. The germline CDR1 and CDR2 sequences are LGHNA and YNFKEQ. In DNA form, the CDR3 reads TGTGCCAGCAGCCAACCCAGCGGGGCCCTCTACGAGCAGTACTTC. It yields the protein CASSQPSGALYEQYF.

The chain is built from TRBV5-4 and TRBJ2-1; TRBD2 agrees at 9 bases. The CDR3 runs 15 residues. Germline lookup yields CDR1 SGHNT and CDR2 YYREEE (reference sequence). The V gene end was trimmed by 0 bases and the J gene end by 10 bases; junction bases not matched to a gene: 8. The CDR3 bases are TGTGCCAGCAGCTTGGGGGGGGTAGCGGGAGTCGAGCAGTTCTTC. Amino acid sequence: CASSLGGVAGVEQFF.

The V gene is TRBV7-8, the J gene TRBJ2-7; the D gene is possibly TRBD2 (6 bases). V shed 8 bases and J shed 0 bases, with 23 bases lying between them. Germline CDR1 and CDR2: SGHVS and FQNEAQ. The CDR3 totals 17 residues. CDR3 nucleotide sequence: TGTGCCAGCCATAGCGGTTGGCCAGCGCTACACTCCTACGAGCAGTACTTC. It yields the protein CASHSGWPALHSYEQYF.

The chain joins TRBV5-1 to TRBJ2-1; 7 bases align to TRBD2. The junction had 3 bases not matched to a gene; V was cut back by 0 bases and J by 0 bases. This CDR3 comprises 16 residues. Germline V gene lookup returns CDR1 SGHRS and CDR2 YFSETQ. The CDR3 nucleotides are TGCGCCAGCAGCTTGGCCGGGGGGAGCTCCTACAATGAGCAGTTCTTC. Translation: CASSLAGGSSYNEQFF. Together with reference TRBV5-1 and TRBJ2-1, the CDR3 gives the full variable domain: KAGVTQTPRYLIKTRGQQVTLSCSPISGHRSVSWYQQTPGQGLQFLFEYFSETQRNKGNFPGRFSGRQFSNSRSEMNVSTLELGDSALYLCASSLAGGSSYNEQFFGPGTRLTVL.

The V call is TRBV10-3, the J call TRBJ1-1; no clear D gene. This CDR3 has 13 amino acids. Trimming removed 4 bases at V and 4 bases at J, with 10 bases between. The germline V gene has CDR1 ENHRY and CDR2 SYGVKD. This CDR3 is CAISGPEGTEAFF. Written as DNA, the CDR3 is TGTGCCATCAGTGGACCTGAGGGCACTGAAGCTTTCTTT.

V gene TRBV7-9 combines with J gene TRBJ1-1; 9 bases match TRBD1. The CDR3 consists of 14 residues. The germline CDR1 and CDR2 sequences are SEHNR and FQNEAQ (reference sequence). V was pared by 5 bases and J by 6 bases, with 7 bases of the junction left unmatched. CDR3 region: CASSRGQGGAEAFF. DNA for the CDR3: TGTGCCAGCAGCAGGGGACAGGGAGGCGCTGAAGCTTTCTTT.

The CDR3 here is CASTPLRTDTQYF. As DNA, the CDR3 is TGTGCCAGCACCCCCCTACGCACAGATACGCAGTATTTT. This chain connects TRBV7-2 to TRBJ2-3; D gene uncertain. Per germline, CDR1 SGHTA and CDR2 FQGNSA. V was clipped by 7 bases and J by 1 base, with 9 bases between them. CDR3 length equals 13 residues.

The V call is TRBV10-3, the J call TRBJ1-2, with 10 bases that match TRBD1. V lost 11 bases, J lost 4 bases, and 7 bases stayed unmatched. This CDR3 comprises 13 residues. Per germline, CDR1 ENHRY and CDR2 SYGVKD. The CDR3, as DNA: TGTGCCGCCGGAGGACAGGGGGGCTATGGCTACACCTTC. Its translation is CAAGGQGGYGYTF.

The chain couples TRBV25-1 to TRBJ2-2; 7 bases fit TRBD2. This CDR3 spans 15 amino acids. The V gene end was trimmed by 5 bases and the J gene end by 8 bases; junction bases not matched to a gene: 11. Germline loops: CDR1 MGHDK, CDR2 SYGVNS. CDR3 DNA sequence: TGTGCCAGCAGTTTTAAAGCGGGACTATCGGGGGAGCTGTTTTTT. Translation gives CASSFKAGLSGELFF. Full variable domain (missing parts from reference TRBV25-1 and TRBJ2-2): EADIYQTPRYLVIGTGKKITLECSQTMGHDKMYWYQQDPGMELHLIHYSYGVNSTEKGDLSSESTVSRIRTEHFPLTLESARPSHTSQYLCASSFKAGLSGELFFGEGSRLTVL.

The chain employs TRBV5-1 and TRBJ2-5; the match to TRBD2 covers 7 bases. This CDR3 contains 15 residues. Germline values: CDR1 SGHRS, CDR2 YFSETQ. The junction had 5 bases not matched to a gene; V was cut back by 3 bases and J by 0 bases. In nucleotides, the CDR3 is TGCGCCAGCAGCTCCTCAGCGGGGTACCAAGAGACCCAGTACTTC. Its protein product is CASSSSAGYQETQYF.